One and the same sample provided the 14 T cell receptor beta chains below, sequenced in a study of T cell changes during pregnancy in multiple sclerosis. TCRdb keeps only in-frame clones here, not all; method: immunoSEQ multiplex PCR. Among roughly 110,000 clones listed, 92% were seen once. The sequencing here drew on peripheral blood, taken after pregnancy. Receptors were obtained from a female donor with multiple sclerosis, enrolled in a pregnancy study.

The chain joins TRBV7-8 to TRBJ1-2; possible D gene TRBD1, 6 bases. V was cut by 2 bases and J by 0 bases, with 19 bases left in between. Germline V gene data show CDR1 as SGHVS and CDR2 as FQNEAQ. The CDR3 has 18 amino acids. The CDR3 DNA is TGTGCCAGCAGCTTATGGGCCCTTCTCGACAGGCCTAACTATGGCTACACCTTC. Amino acid sequence: CASSLWALLDRPNYGYTF.

The chain has TRBV19 and TRBJ2-7; TRBD1 aligns across 7 bases. Germline V gene lookup returns CDR1 LNHDA and CDR2 SQIVND (reference sequence). The length of the CDR3 is 15 residues. V lost 10 bases, J lost 2 bases, and 14 bases stayed unmatched. CDR3 coding DNA: TGTGCCACGGCGATCCGGGACAGTCCTCCCTACGAGCAGTACTTC. It yields the protein CATAIRDSPPYEQYF. Together with reference TRBV19 and TRBJ2-7, the CDR3 gives the full variable domain: DGGITQSPKYLFRKEGQNVTLSCEQNLNHDAMYWYRQDPGQGLRLIYYSQIVNDFQKGDIAEGYSVSREKKESFPLTVTSAQKNPTAFYLCATAIRDSPPYEQYFGPGTRLTVT.

The CDR3 DNA is TGTGCCAGCAGCCAAGAGAGAGGGAATGAGCAGTTCTTC. Protein product: CASSQERGNEQFF. The chain employs TRBV4-2 and TRBJ2-1, with D perhaps TRBD2 (5 bases). This CDR3 has 13 amino acids. Trimming shortened V by 0 bases and J by 7 bases, and 7 bases separated the two germline ends. Germline values: CDR1 LGHNA, CDR2 YNFKEQ.

This chain links TRBV19 with TRBJ2-1; D gene unclear. In germline, CDR1 is LNHDA, CDR2 SQIVND (reference sequence). Trimming took off 4 bases at V and 0 bases at J, with 13 bases between the two ends. This CDR3 region has 16 residues. The chain's CDR3 is CASSTRPSSSYNEQFF. CDR3 nucleotides: TGTGCCAGTAGTACCCGACCATCTAGCTCCTACAATGAGCAGTTCTTC.

This chain connects TRBV15 to TRBJ2-7; tentative D call: TRBD1 (5 bases). The CDR3 totals 13 residues. Trimming cost V 0 bases and J 4 bases, with 7 bases left between them. Germline-derived CDR1 and CDR2 are LNHNV and YYDKDF (reference sequence). The CDR3 DNA reads as TGTGCCACCAGCAGAGATTCAGGGTACGAGCAGTACTTC. Protein sequence: CATSRDSGYEQYF.

In this sample, this clone turned up once. The chain joins TRBV7-9 to TRBJ1-2, with 8 positions matching TRBD1. The germline gives CDR1 SEHNR, CDR2 FQNEAQ (reference sequence). This CDR3 spans 14 amino acids. The J segment lost 5 bases and the V segment lost 5 bases, leaving 7 bases of the junction unmatched. The CDR3 spells CASSTGQGAYGYTF. The CDR3 nucleotides read TGTGCCAGCAGCACCGGACAGGGTGCGTATGGCTACACCTTC. Full variable domain (outside the CDR3, taken from reference TRBV7-9 and TRBJ1-2): DTGVSQNPRHKITKRGQNVTFRCDPISEHNRLYWYRQTLGQGPEFLTYFQNEAQLEKSRLLSDRFSAERPKGSFSTLEIQRTEQGDSAMYLCASSTGQGAYGYTFGSGTRLTVV.

The chain has TRBV11-2 and TRBJ1-6; D possibly corresponds to TRBD1 (5 bases). V lost 5 bases, J lost 3 bases, and 11 bases lay in between. Germline-derived CDR1 and CDR2 are SGHAT and FQNNGV. This CDR3 has 15 residues. The CDR3 nucleotides read TGTGCCAGCAGCCCGGGGGGAAGCTATAATTCACCCCTCCACTTT. The encoded protein is CASSPGGSYNSPLHF.

J is TRBJ1-2 and V is TRBV7-8, with 8 bases lining up with TRBD1. The CDR3 length is 14 residues. V was pared by 5 bases and J by 7 bases, with 9 bases of the junction left unmatched. Germline CDR1 is SGHVS and CDR2 is FQNEAQ. CDR3 sequence (DNA): TGTGCCAGCAGCCAGGACAGGGTTGGCACTGGCTACACCTTC. Its translation: CASSQDRVGTGYTF.

The chain is built from TRBV19 and TRBJ2-1, with TRBD2 matching 7 bases. The CDR3 totals 15 residues. Germline CDR1 is LNHDA and CDR2 is SQIVND (reference sequence). Trimming at V came to 3 bases and at J to 6 bases, leaving 8 bases not matched to a gene. The CDR3 region has the DNA TGTGCCAGTAGTATCACGGGAGGAGCAAGCAATGAGCAGTTCTTC. Translating gives CASSITGGASNEQFF.

J is TRBJ2-4 and V is TRBV27; D not resolved. The CDR3 is 15 amino acids. V shed 4 bases and J shed 0 bases, with 10 bases lying between them. Germline CDR1 reads MNHEY; CDR2 reads SMNVEV (reference sequence). The CDR3 protein is CASSSPTLAKNIQYF. Written as DNA, the CDR3 is TGTGCCAGCAGTTCCCCGACACTAGCCAAAAACATTCAGTACTTC.

In this sample, this clone turned up a few times. The chain is built from TRBV6-5 and TRBJ1-5; 7 bases match TRBD1. The CDR3 contains 15 residues. Trimming at V came to 5 bases and at J to 0 bases, leaving 4 bases not matched to a gene. The germline V gene encodes CDR1 MNHEY and CDR2 SVGAGI. This CDR3 reads CASSPGTDSNQPQHF. The CDR3 DNA reads TGTGCCAGCAGTCCAGGGACAGATAGCAATCAGCCCCAGCATTTT.

The chain is built from TRBV19 and TRBJ2-3; D perhaps matches TRBD1 (6 bases). Germline V gene data show CDR1 as LNHDA and CDR2 as SQIVND (reference sequence). Trimming cost V 6 bases and J 0 bases, with 19 bases left between them. The CDR3 is 17 residues long. CDR3 amino acids: CASSLFSQGLSTDTQYF. The CDR3 coding sequence is TGTGCCAGTAGCCTTTTTTCCCAGGGGCTGAGCACAGATACGCAGTATTTT.

V is TRBV11-1 and J is TRBJ2-4; 8 positions match TRBD2. CDR1 is SGHAT, CDR2 FQDESV, per germline (reference sequence). The CDR3 runs to 18 residues. V shed 5 bases, J shed 0 bases, and the junction held 12 bases outside the gene matches. CDR3 nucleotide sequence: TGTGCCAGCAGCCGAACTAGCGGAGGGGCCCTAGCCAAAAACATTCAGTACTTC. The encoded protein is CASSRTSGGALAKNIQYF.

The chain combines TRBV5-6 with TRBJ2-1, with TRBD1 identical over 8 bases. The CDR3 has 15 amino acids. V lost 1 base and J lost 4; bases outside the gene matches: 4. Germline V CDR1 and CDR2: SGHDT, YYEEEE. CDR3 amino acids: CASSLFRGRYNEQFF. The DNA for the CDR3 is TGTGCCAGCAGCTTGTTCAGGGGGCGATACAATGAGCAGTTCTTC.